The rows below give T cell receptor beta chains drawn from one sample of a study of blood T cell repertoires in COVID-19. Profiling relied on immunoSEQ multiplex PCR, and the TCRdb table lists in-frame clones only, not all of them. The sample contains 250,000 to 350,000 clones, roughly 89% of which appear only once. Sequenced material: peripheral blood. The receptor set was obtained from a woman in her thirties or forties who had recovered from COVID-19. CDR3s include the opening cysteine and the closing phenylalanine or tryptophan.

j_call | cdr3_length | v_call | cdr3_aa
TRBJ2-2 | 12 | TRBV7-9 | CATGGVTGELFF
TRBJ1-4 | 15 | TRBV28 | CASSTLGAGGEKLFF
TRBJ2-3 | 12 | TRBV6-6 | CASSDRRDTQYF
TRBJ2-3 | 15 | TRBV4-1 | CASSRTSGGTDTQYF
TRBJ1-5 | 15 | TRBV24-1 | CATSDSGTGNQPQHF
TRBJ2-7 | 17 | TRBV30 | CAWSKARLSASSYEQYF
TRBJ2-1 | 18 | TRBV21-1 | CASRTSGRVGRSYNEQFF
TRBJ2-1 | 15 | TRBV19 | CASSRRGQGSNEQFF
TRBJ1-2 | 15 | TRBV7-9 | CASSLGAEASDGYTF
TRBJ2-7 | 14 | TRBV28 | CASSLIQGPYEQYF
TRBJ2-3 | 16 | TRBV5-4 | CASSLARAVGDAPQYF
TRBJ1-4 | 14 | TRBV14 | CASSLRSGNEKLFF
TRBJ1-2 | 15 | TRBV2 | CASSPQGESNYGYTF
TRBJ2-1 | 13 | TRBV10-3 | CAMAPGGQNEQFF
TRBJ2-5 | 12 | TRBV5-4 | CASSGPGETQYF
TRBJ1-2 | 15 | TRBV27 | CASSFGAGGSYGYTF
TRBJ2-1 | 13 | TRBV7-2 | CASSHPPGDEQFF
TRBJ2-6 | 19 | TRBV2 | CASSEAPTSGISGANVLTF
TRBJ2-3 | 14 | TRBV28 | CASSPGTSTDTQYF
TRBJ1-6 | 15 | TRBV7-2 | CASSSQQGGGSPLHF
TRBJ1-4 | 18 | TRBV7-9 | CASSSDPRDFTTNEKLFF
TRBJ2-5 | 14 | TRBV29-1 | CSVVAQGGARTQYF
TRBJ2-7 | 19 | TRBV11-2 | CASSDPRYRGLYTSYEQYF